The text below deals with one T cell receptor beta chain. Its antigen is undetermined. This specimen comes from a study of T cell responses to AZD1222 COVID-19 vaccine. Study information: Doses given second, at about 4 or about 12 weeks, were pooled. Study-level results: Repertoire sampling occurred only after the peak T cell response. Two AZD1222 doses significantly raised spike-specific TCR breadth and depth over controls. CD4 TCRs linked to vaccination spanned spike, dominating at 160-218 and 743-854.

Clones were sequenced by immunoSEQ multiplex PCR, and TCRdb holds only the in-frame ones, with some missing. This table has around 130,000 clones, roughly nine tenths appearing once. V was cut by 6 bases and J by 6 bases, with 15 bases left in between. CDR1 is MNHEY, CDR2 SVGEGT, per germline. The CDR3 runs to 13 residues. V gene TRBV6-2 or TRBV6-3 combines with J gene TRBJ2-7; the D gene is possibly TRBD2 (6 bases). This TCR came from an adult in good health. The sequencing used peripheral blood, collected on day 0 of AZD1222 vaccination. The DNA for the CDR3 is TGTGCCAGCAGCCCGACTAGTCTAGGCGAGCAGTACTTC. Translating gives CASSPTSLGEQYF.